This T cell receptor (beta chain) is drawn from a study of cytomegalovirus exposure and HLA in healthy donors. Concerning this clone itself: Its antigen is currently unknown.

General study findings and limits: Rarity characterized most TCR sequences, yet some public TCRs appeared in many donors. The study put roughly 160 TCR beta chains on its list as cytomegalovirus-associated.

Sequencing used immunoSEQ multiplex PCR; TCRdb keeps in-frame clones, though not all of them. This table has a few hundred thousand clones, 90% appearing once. V gave up 6 bases and J gave up 1 base; unmatched junction bases: 10. The germline gives CDR1 WNHNN, CDR2 SYGVQD (reference sequence). This CDR3 is 17 amino acids long. This clonotype was obtained from a woman aged 18-35 years in good health and CMV-seronegative. The rearrangement joins TRBV10-1 to TRBJ2-3; 10 bases map to TRBD1. The specimen was PBMCs. CDR3 amino acids: CASSEIDGTGGTDTQYF. The DNA of the CDR3 is TGCGCCAGCAGCGAAATAGACGGGACAGGGGGCACAGATACGCAGTATTTT.